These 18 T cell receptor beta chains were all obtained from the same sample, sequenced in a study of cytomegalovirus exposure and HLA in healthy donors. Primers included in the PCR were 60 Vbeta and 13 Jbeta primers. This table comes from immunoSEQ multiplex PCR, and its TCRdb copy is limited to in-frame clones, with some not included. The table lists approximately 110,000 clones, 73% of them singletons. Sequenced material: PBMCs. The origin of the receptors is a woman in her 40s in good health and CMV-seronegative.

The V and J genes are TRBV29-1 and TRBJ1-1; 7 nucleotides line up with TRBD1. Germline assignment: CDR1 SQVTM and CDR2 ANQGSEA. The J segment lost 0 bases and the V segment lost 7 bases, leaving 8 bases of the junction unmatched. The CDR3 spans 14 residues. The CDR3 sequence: CSASKQGVNTEAFF. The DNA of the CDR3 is TGCAGCGCGTCAAAGCAGGGGGTGAACACTGAAGCTTTCTTT. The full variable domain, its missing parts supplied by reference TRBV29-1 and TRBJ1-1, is SAVISQKPSRDICQRGTSLTIQCQVDSQVTMMFWYRQQPGQSLTLIATANQGSEATYESGFVIDKFPISRPNLTFSTLTVSNMSPEDSSIYLCSASKQGVNTEAFFGQGTRLTVV.

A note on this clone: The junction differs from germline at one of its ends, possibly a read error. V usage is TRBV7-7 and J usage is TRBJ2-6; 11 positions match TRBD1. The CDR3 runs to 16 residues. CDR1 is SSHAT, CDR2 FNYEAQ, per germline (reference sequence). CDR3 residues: CASSPGQGAWANVLTF. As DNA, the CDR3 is TGTGCTAGCAGCCCTGGACAGGGGGCTTGGGCCAACGTCCTGACTTTC.

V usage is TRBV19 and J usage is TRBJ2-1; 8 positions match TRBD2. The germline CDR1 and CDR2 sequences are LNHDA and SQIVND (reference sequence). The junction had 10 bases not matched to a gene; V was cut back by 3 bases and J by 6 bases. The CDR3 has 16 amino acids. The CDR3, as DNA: TGTGCCAGTAGTATCCGTAAAGCGGGAGCGGGCAATGAGCAGTTCTTC. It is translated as CASSIRKAGAGNEQFF.

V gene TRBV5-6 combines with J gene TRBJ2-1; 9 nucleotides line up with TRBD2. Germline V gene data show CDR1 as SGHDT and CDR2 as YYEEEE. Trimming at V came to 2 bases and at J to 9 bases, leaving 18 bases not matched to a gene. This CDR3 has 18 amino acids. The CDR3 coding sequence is TGTGCCAGCAGCTTAGTGGCTAGCGGGGATATTAGGCGCAGTGAGCAGTTCTTC. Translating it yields CASSLVASGDIRRSEQFF.

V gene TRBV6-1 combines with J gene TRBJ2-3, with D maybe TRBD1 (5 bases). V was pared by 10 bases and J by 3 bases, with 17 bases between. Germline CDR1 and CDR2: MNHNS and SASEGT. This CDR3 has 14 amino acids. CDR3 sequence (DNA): TGTGCCACCCTTCAGGGCGAACCTACAGATACGCAGTATTTT. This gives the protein CATLQGEPTDTQYF.

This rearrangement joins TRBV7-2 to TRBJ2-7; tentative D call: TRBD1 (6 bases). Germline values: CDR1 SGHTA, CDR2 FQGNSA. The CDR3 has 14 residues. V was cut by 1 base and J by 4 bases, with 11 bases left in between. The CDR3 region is CASSLGGGQYEQYF. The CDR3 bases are TGTGCCAGCAGCTTAGGAGGGGGACAATACGAGCAGTACTTC.

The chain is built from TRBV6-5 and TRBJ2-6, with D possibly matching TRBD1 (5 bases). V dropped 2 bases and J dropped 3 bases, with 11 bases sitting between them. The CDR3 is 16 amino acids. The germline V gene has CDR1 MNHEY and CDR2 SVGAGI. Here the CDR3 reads CASSYPPGLGANVLTF. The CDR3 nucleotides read TGTGCCAGCAGTTACCCCCCAGGGCTTGGGGCCAACGTCCTGACTTTC.

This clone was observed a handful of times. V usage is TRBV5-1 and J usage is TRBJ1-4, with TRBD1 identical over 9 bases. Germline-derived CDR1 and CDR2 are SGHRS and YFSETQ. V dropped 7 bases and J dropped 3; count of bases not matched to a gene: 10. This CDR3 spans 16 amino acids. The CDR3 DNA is TGCGCCAGCTCCCGGACAGGGGAAGGGGCTAATGAAAAACTGTTTTTT. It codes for CASSRTGEGANEKLFF.

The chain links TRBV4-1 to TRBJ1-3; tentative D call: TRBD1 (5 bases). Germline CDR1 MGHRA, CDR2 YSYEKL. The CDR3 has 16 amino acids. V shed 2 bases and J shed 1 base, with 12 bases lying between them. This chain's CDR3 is CASSQPLRGSGNTIYF. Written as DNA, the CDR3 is TGCGCCAGCAGCCAACCCCTTCGGGGGTCTGGAAACACCATATATTTT.

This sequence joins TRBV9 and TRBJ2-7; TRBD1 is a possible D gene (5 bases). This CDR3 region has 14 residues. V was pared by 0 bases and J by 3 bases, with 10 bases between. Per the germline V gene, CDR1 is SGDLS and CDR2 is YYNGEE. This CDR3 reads CASSVGPQDYEQYF. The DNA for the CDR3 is TGTGCCAGCAGCGTAGGTCCACAGGACTACGAGCAGTACTTC.

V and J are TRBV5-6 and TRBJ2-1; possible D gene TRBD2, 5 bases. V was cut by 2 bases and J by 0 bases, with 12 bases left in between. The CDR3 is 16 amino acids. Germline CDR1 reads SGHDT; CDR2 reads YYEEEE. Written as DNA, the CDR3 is TGTGCCAGCAGCTTTATTGCGGGCCGCTCCTACAATGAGCAGTTCTTC. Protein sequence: CASSFIAGRSYNEQFF.

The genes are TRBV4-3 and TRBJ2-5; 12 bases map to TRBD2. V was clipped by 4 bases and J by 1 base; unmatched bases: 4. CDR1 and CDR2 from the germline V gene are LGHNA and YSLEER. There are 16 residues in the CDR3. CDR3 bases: TGCGCCAGCAGCCCGCAACTAGCGGGGGGCCAAGAGACCCAGTACTTC. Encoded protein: CASSPQLAGGQETQYF.

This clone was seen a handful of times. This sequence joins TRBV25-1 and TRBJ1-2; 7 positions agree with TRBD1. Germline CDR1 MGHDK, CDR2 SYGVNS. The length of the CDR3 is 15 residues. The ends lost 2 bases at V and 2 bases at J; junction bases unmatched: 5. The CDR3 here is CASSEEGTANYGYTF. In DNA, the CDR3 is TGTGCCAGCAGTGAAGAAGGGACAGCGAACTATGGCTACACCTTC.

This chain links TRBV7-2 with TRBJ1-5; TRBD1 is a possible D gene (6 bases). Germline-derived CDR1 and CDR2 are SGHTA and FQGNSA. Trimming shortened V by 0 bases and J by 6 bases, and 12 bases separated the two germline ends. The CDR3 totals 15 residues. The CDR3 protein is CASSLAVGAGQPQHF. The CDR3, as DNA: TGTGCCAGCAGCTTAGCGGTGGGGGCTGGTCAGCCCCAGCATTTT.

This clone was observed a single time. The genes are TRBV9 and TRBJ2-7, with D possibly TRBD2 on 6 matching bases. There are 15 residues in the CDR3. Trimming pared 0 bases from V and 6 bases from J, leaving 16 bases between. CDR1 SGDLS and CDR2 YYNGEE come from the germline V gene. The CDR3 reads CASSVGPGLGAEQYF. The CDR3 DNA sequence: TGTGCCAGCAGCGTAGGGCCGGGACTCGGCGCCGAGCAGTACTTC.

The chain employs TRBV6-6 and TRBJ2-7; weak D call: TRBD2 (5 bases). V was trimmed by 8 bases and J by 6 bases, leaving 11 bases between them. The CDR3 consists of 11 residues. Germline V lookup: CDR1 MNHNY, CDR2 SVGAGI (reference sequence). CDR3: CASGLAREQYF. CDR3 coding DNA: TGTGCCAGCGGGCTAGCCCGCGAGCAGTACTTC.

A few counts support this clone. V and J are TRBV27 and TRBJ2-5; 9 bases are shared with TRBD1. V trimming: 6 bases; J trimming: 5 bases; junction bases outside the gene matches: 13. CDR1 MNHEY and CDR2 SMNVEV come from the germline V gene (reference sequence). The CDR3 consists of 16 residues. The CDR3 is CASRLTGGVVGETQYF. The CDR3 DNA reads TGTGCCAGCAGACTGACAGGGGGAGTAGTAGGTGAGACCCAGTACTTC.

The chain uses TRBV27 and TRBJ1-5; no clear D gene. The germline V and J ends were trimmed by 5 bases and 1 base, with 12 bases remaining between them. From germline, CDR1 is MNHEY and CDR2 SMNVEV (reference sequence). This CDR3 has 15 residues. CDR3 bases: TGTGCCAGCAGTCCGAATACGCGCAGCAATCAGCCCCAGCATTTT. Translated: CASSPNTRSNQPQHF.